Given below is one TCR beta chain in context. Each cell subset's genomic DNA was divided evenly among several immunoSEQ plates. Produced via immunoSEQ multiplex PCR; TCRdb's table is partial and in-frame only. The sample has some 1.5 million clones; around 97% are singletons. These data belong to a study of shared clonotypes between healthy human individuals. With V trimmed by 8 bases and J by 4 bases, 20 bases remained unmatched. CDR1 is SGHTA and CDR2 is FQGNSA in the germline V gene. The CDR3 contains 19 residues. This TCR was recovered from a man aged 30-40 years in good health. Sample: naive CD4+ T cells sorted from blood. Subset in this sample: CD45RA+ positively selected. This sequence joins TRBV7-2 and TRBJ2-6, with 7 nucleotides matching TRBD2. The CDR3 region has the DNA TGTGCCAGCCAGAGGACCCTGCTCCCTAGGGAGGGGGGGGCCAACGTCCTGACTTTC. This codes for CASQRTLLPREGGANVLTF.